Below are 21 T cell receptor beta chains sequenced from a single sample in a study of identical twins. MiXCR, run by TCRdb on the 5' RACE reads, gives a single entry per CDR3 protein. The sample yields about 470,000 distinct CDR3 sequences, 24% seen once. A further study also used this sample, focusing on T cells expressing NK-cell markers.

The sequenced material came from CD4+ T cells sorted from blood. These receptors were obtained from a young woman in good health.

The chain joins TRBV20-1 to TRBJ2-1; TRBD2 aligns across 7 bases. This CDR3 spans 12 amino acids. Looked up from germline, CDR1 is DFQATT and CDR2 is SNEGSKA (reference sequence). V lost 6 bases, J lost 7 bases, and 6 bases stayed unmatched. The CDR3 DNA sequence: TGCAGTGCCCCCGGGACTAAGAATGAGCAGTTCTTC. Its protein product is CSAPGTKNEQFF.

J is TRBJ2-2 and V is TRBV15; 7 bases agree with TRBD1. The CDR3 covers 15 residues. The V gene end was trimmed by 7 bases and the J gene end by 4 bases; junction bases not matched to a gene: 9. Germline-derived CDR1 and CDR2 are LNHNV and YYDKDF (reference sequence). DNA for the CDR3: TGTGCCACCACCTGGGGACAGACTTCCACCGGGGAGCTGTTTTTT. Its protein is CATTWGQTSTGELFF.

The chain employs TRBV5-1 and TRBJ2-7; possible D gene TRBD1, 6 bases. CDR1 SGHRS and CDR2 YFSETQ come from the germline V gene. Trimming cost V 4 bases and J 4 bases, with 12 bases left between them. The CDR3 has 13 amino acids. The CDR3 DNA reads TGCGCCAGCAGCCTCATCACAGGGTACGAGCAGTACTTC. This translates into CASSLITGYEQYF.

This clonotype was detected only once. This sequence joins TRBV12-3 or TRBV12-4 and TRBJ2-4, with D tentatively TRBD1 (6 bases). Deletions cut 6 bases from V and 0 bases from J, with 18 bases between. The CDR3 length is 17 residues. The CDR3: CASSSPGDPLAKNIQYF. The CDR3 nucleotides are TGTGCCAGCAGCTCCCCAGGGGACCCTTTAGCCAAAAACATTCAGTACTTC.

This clonotype has ten or more counts. The J gene is TRBJ1-2, the V gene TRBV18, with 8 bases identical to TRBD1. Germline lookup yields CDR1 KGHSH and CDR2 LQKENI. The V and J ends lost 6 bases and 6 bases, in that order; junction bases with no gene match: 6. This CDR3 contains 13 residues. CDR3 bases: TGTGCCAGCTCCTCGGACAGGGAGAATGGCTACACCTTC. Translated, it gives CASSSDRENGYTF.

CDR3 residues: CASSTRDGGTGELFF. As DNA, the CDR3 is TGCGCCAGCAGCACCAGAGACGGTGGCACCGGGGAGCTGTTTTTT. The chain recombines TRBV5-1 with TRBJ2-2; no reliable D call. The CDR3 loop spans 15 amino acids. Germline assignment: CDR1 SGHRS and CDR2 YFSETQ. The V end lost 4 bases, the J end lost 4 bases, and 14 bases lay between the germline ends.

The chain is built from TRBV10-3 and TRBJ1-1; tentative D call: TRBD1 (6 bases). Germline V lookup: CDR1 ENHRY, CDR2 SYGVKD. This CDR3 spans 15 amino acids. With 3 bases removed from V and 1 base from J, the gap between germline ends came to 12 bases. The CDR3: CAISDGRGSNTEAFF. The CDR3 DNA is TGTGCCATCAGTGATGGCAGGGGATCGAACACTGAAGCTTTCTTT.

The sample holds a few counts of this clonotype. This chain joins TRBV6-6 and TRBJ2-7, with D possibly being TRBD1 (5 bases). The V gene lost 4 bases and the J gene lost 7 bases, with 8 bases spanning the gap. This CDR3 is built from 11 residues. Germline loops: CDR1 MNHNY, CDR2 SVGAGI (reference sequence). CDR3 protein: CASSSQGEQYF. Here the CDR3 DNA reads TGTGCCAGCAGTTCCCAGGGTGAGCAGTACTTC.

This chain uses TRBV27 with TRBJ2-7, with TRBD1 identical over 7 bases. The germline V gene has CDR1 MNHEY and CDR2 SMNVEV (reference sequence). After removal of 3 bases from V and 0 bases from J, the junction contained 5 bases not matched to a gene. The CDR3 is made up of 15 amino acids. This chain's CDR3 is CASSFQQGISYEQYF. CDR3 DNA: TGTGCCAGCAGTTTTCAACAGGGGATCTCCTACGAGCAGTACTTC.

This sequence joins TRBV7-2 and TRBJ2-7; 9 bases are shared with TRBD1. The CDR3 is 17 residues long. The ends lost 2 bases at V and 1 base at J; junction bases unmatched: 9. Germline V gives CDR1 SGHTA, CDR2 FQGNSA. The CDR3 loop is CASSLRQGGLRSYEQYF. The CDR3 nucleotides are TGTGCCAGCAGCTTAAGACAGGGGGGCCTCAGGTCCTACGAGCAGTACTTC.

The rearrangement joins TRBV11-2 to TRBJ1-2; 12 positions agree with TRBD1. Germline V gene lookup returns CDR1 SGHAT and CDR2 FQNNGV. This CDR3 has 14 amino acids. The V segment lost 2 bases and the J segment 8 bases; nucleotides outside the gene matches: 3. The CDR3 spells CASSLRGTGGGYTF. The CDR3 bases are TGTGCCAGCAGCTTAAGAGGGACAGGGGGCGGCTACACCTTC. The whole variable domain, filled in from reference TRBV11-2 and TRBJ1-2, reads EAGVAQSPRYKIIEKRQSVAFWCNPISGHATLYWYQQILGQGPKLLIQFQNNGVVDDSQLPKDRFSAERLKGVDSTLKIQPAKLEDSAVYLCASSLRGTGGGYTFGSGTRLTVV.

The gene calls are TRBV20-1 and TRBJ2-5, with D maybe TRBD1 (6 bases). Deletions cut 6 bases from V and 5 bases from J, with 16 bases between. The CDR3 runs 13 residues. CDR1 and CDR2 from the germline V gene are DFQATT and SNEGSKA (reference sequence). The CDR3 DNA reads as TGCAGTGCCGTCTTTAGTGGGGGCGAGACCCAGTACTTC. Translated: CSAVFSGGETQYF.

This clonotype came up a few times. This rearrangement joins TRBV2 to TRBJ2-1; no clear D gene. Germline V CDR1 and CDR2: SNHLY, FYNNEI. Between the trimmed V and J ends, which lost 3 bases and 4 bases, there was a span of 4 bases. This CDR3 is built from 12 residues. The CDR3 coding sequence is TGTGCCAGCAGTGAGGCATACAATGAGCAGTTCTTC. It translates to CASSEAYNEQFF. Drawing the rest from reference TRBV2 and TRBJ2-1, the complete variable domain is EPEVTQTPSHQVTQMGQEVILRCVPISNHLYFYWYRQILGQKVEFLVSFYNNEISEKSEIFDDQFSVERPDGSNFTLKIRSTKLEDSAMYFCASSEAYNEQFFGPGTRLTVL.

This clonotype was counted many times. The chain joins TRBV7-9 to TRBJ1-2, with a weak D call TRBD1 (6 bases). Germline V gene sequence: CDR1 SEHNR, CDR2 FQNEAQ (reference sequence). Trimming left V 5 bases short and J 4 bases short, with 14 bases between. This CDR3 has 14 residues. The CDR3 loop is CASSQGQGPYGYTF. Here the CDR3 DNA reads TGTGCCAGCAGCCAGGGGCAGGGTCCCTATGGCTACACCTTC. Full variable domain (rest looked up from reference TRBV7-9 and TRBJ1-2): DTGVSQNPRHKITKRGQNVTFRCDPISEHNRLYWYRQTLGQGPEFLTYFQNEAQLEKSRLLSDRFSAERPKGSFSTLEIQRTEQGDSAMYLCASSQGQGPYGYTFGSGTRLTVV.

This chain connects TRBV2 to TRBJ2-2; 7 bases fit TRBD1. The germline CDR1 and CDR2 sequences are SNHLY and FYNNEI. J lost 0 bases, V lost 5 bases, and 6 bases had no gene match. The CDR3 is 16 residues long. CDR3 protein: CASSLRDRANTGELFF. In DNA, the CDR3 is TGTGCCAGCAGTCTCCGGGACAGAGCGAACACCGGGGAGCTGTTTTTT.

The rearrangement joins TRBV5-1 to TRBJ2-7; TRBD1 matches 10 bases. The germline V gene has CDR1 SGHRS and CDR2 YFSETQ. V was pared by 0 bases and J by 6 bases, with 6 bases of the junction left unmatched. This CDR3 region has 15 residues. The CDR3 DNA is TGCGCCAGCAGCTTGGGAGACAGGGGGCATCGCGAGCAGTACTTC. Residues: CASSLGDRGHREQYF.

This clonotype showed up just a few times. The chain is built from TRBV20-1 and TRBJ2-1, with unresolved D. Trimming shortened V by 2 bases and J by 2 bases, and 10 bases separated the two germline ends. Germline lookup yields CDR1 DFQATT and CDR2 SNEGSKA (reference sequence). The CDR3 totals 14 residues. CDR3 amino acids: CSARSRRTYNEQFF. The CDR3 bases are TGCAGTGCTAGATCCAGGAGAACCTACAATGAGCAGTTCTTC.

The rearrangement joins TRBV3-1 to TRBJ2-2, with 15 nucleotides matching TRBD2. This CDR3 is built from 18 residues. Germline-derived CDR1 and CDR2 are LGHDT and YNNKEL (reference sequence). With V trimmed by 5 bases and J by 5 bases, 9 bases remained unmatched. The CDR3 region has the DNA TGTGCCAGCAGCTCCTGGACTAGCGGGGGGGCGCGTACCGGGGAGCTGTTTTTT. Its protein is CASSSWTSGGARTGELFF.

This clonotype was seen at least ten times. J is TRBJ1-5 and V is TRBV4-2; D uncertain. Germline values: CDR1 LGHNA, CDR2 YNFKEQ. The CDR3 has 13 residues. V was clipped by 0 bases and J by 6 bases, with 6 bases between them. The CDR3 DNA sequence: TGTGCCAGCAGCCAAGATGGTAGTCAGCCCCAGCATTTT. Its protein product is CASSQDGSQPQHF.

This clonotype was counted between two and nine times. The genes are TRBV7-9 and TRBJ1-1; weak D call: TRBD1 (5 bases). Germline lookup yields CDR1 SEHNR and CDR2 FQNEAQ (reference sequence). There are 11 residues in the CDR3. Deletions cut 5 bases from V and 7 bases from J, with 8 bases between. The CDR3 is CASSRQYEAFF. CDR3 DNA: TGTGCCAGCAGCCGACAGTATGAAGCTTTCTTT.

The chain links TRBV6-5 to TRBJ1-2, with D perhaps matching TRBD1 (6 bases). Germline values: CDR1 MNHEY, CDR2 SVGAGI. CDR3 length: 15 residues. The germline V and J ends were trimmed by 0 bases and 6 bases, with 14 bases remaining between them. This chain's CDR3 is CASSYSKQGDHGYTF. CDR3 in DNA: TGTGCCAGCAGTTACTCGAAACAGGGTGATCATGGCTACACCTTC.